A selection of T cell receptor beta chains follows, all from one sample in a study of T-cell reconstitution after alpha-beta-depleted transplantation in children. TCRdb redid the calling of the PCR reads with MiXCR, one entry per CDR3 protein. The sample has roughly 32,000 distinct CDR3 sequences, approximately 6.5% seen once; the top ten hold roughly 27%. Specimen: peripheral blood, collected 60 days after TCRalphabeta/CD19-depleted stem cell transplant. The receptor source for this set is a child in the first two years of life who had a stem cell transplant for acute myeloid leukemia, so the T cells may come from the graft donor. The CDR3 runs from the conserved cysteine through the conserved F or W. The order of the fields is V gene, D gene, clone size, J gene, CDR3 DNA, CDR3 protein. A D gene is named only where the DNA matches it firmly. Clone size is stated in some rows and not others, as once, few, many or a class when expanded.

v_call: TRBV6-1; d_call: TRBD1; clone_size: many; j_call: TRBJ2-1; cdr3_nt: TGTGCCAGCCTCAGGGTAGGGACAGGGGACTACAATGAGCAGTTCTTC; cdr3_aa: CASLRVGTGDYNEQFF
v_call: TRBV12-3/TRBV12-4; d_call: TRBD2; clone_size: many; j_call: TRBJ2-3; cdr3_nt: TGTGCCAGCAGTTTAGGGGGACTAGCGGGAGCGCTTTCTAGCACAGATACGCAGTATTTT; cdr3_aa: CASSLGGLAGALSSTDTQYF
v_call: TRBV4-2; d_call: TRBD1; clone_size: many; j_call: TRBJ1-1; cdr3_nt: TGTGCCAGCAGCCAAGATGACAGGGACACTGAAGCTTTCTTT; cdr3_aa: CASSQDDRDTEAFF
v_call: TRBV12-3/TRBV12-4; d_call: NA; clone_size: many; j_call: TRBJ2-1; cdr3_nt: TGTGCCAGCAGTTTACCGGACGCCTCGAGTGAGCAGTTCTTC; cdr3_aa: CASSLPDASSEQFF
v_call: TRBV9; d_call: TRBD1; clone_size: many; j_call: TRBJ2-3; cdr3_nt: TGTGCCAGCAGCGTCGGGACAGGGGCGAACACAGATACGCAGTATTTT; cdr3_aa: CASSVGTGANTDTQYF
v_call: TRBV2; d_call: TRBD1; clone_size: many; j_call: TRBJ2-6; cdr3_nt: TGTGCCAGCAGTGCCGGGACAGGGAGCTCTGGGGCCAACGTCCTGACTTTC; cdr3_aa: CASSAGTGSSGANVLTF
v_call: TRBV10-3; d_call: NA; clone_size: many; j_call: TRBJ2-7; cdr3_nt: TGTGCCATCAGGGAATTCCAGGGGAGCTCCTACGAGCAGTACTTC; cdr3_aa: CAIREFQGSSYEQYF
v_call: TRBV7-3; d_call: TRBD1; clone_size: many; j_call: TRBJ1-1; cdr3_nt: TGTGCCAGCAGCTTATACCCCCCCCGGGACAGGGTTCGGGCGAGCACTGAAGCTTTCTTT; cdr3_aa: CASSLYPPRDRVRASTEAFF
v_call: TRBV6-7; d_call: NA; clone_size: NA; j_call: TRBJ2-1; cdr3_nt: TGTGCCAGCAGTTACTCGAGGGGGGATGAGCAGTTCTTC; cdr3_aa: CASSYSRGDEQFF
v_call: TRBV6-2/TRBV6-3; d_call: NA; clone_size: many; j_call: TRBJ2-4; cdr3_nt: TGTGCCAGCAGTTACTCGAGATATGGAAACATTCAGTACTTC; cdr3_aa: CASSYSRYGNIQYF
v_call: TRBV12-5; d_call: NA; clone_size: many; j_call: TRBJ2-1; cdr3_nt: TGTGCTAGTGGTTCTAGATTCAATGAGCAGTTCTTC; cdr3_aa: CASGSRFNEQFF
v_call: TRBV7-9; d_call: NA; clone_size: many; j_call: TRBJ1-2; cdr3_nt: TGTGCCAGCAGCTTAGGGAGAAGGCCCAACTATGGCTACACCTTC; cdr3_aa: CASSLGRRPNYGYTF
v_call: TRBV30; d_call: NA; clone_size: many; j_call: TRBJ2-5; cdr3_nt: TGTGCCTCCAGCCAGGGTTCGACCCAGTACTTC; cdr3_aa: CASSQGSTQYF
v_call: TRBV6-5; d_call: NA; clone_size: many; j_call: TRBJ1-6; cdr3_nt: TGTGCCAGCAGCCCCGCCGGGGGGCACTCCTATAATTCACCCCTCCACTTT; cdr3_aa: CASSPAGGHSYNSPLHF
v_call: TRBV9; d_call: NA; clone_size: many; j_call: TRBJ1-6; cdr3_nt: TGTGCCAGCAGCGGGAGTAATTCACCCCTCCACTTT; cdr3_aa: CASSGSNSPLHF
v_call: TRBV9; d_call: NA; clone_size: many; j_call: TRBJ1-3; cdr3_nt: TGTGCCAGCAGCGTATCGGGGAGGGCTGGAAACACCATATATTTT; cdr3_aa: CASSVSGRAGNTIYF
v_call: TRBV7-2; d_call: NA; clone_size: many; j_call: TRBJ2-1; cdr3_nt: TGTGCCAGCAGCTTTAAGGGGGAGGGTGTCCATGAGCAGTTCTTC; cdr3_aa: CASSFKGEGVHEQFF
v_call: TRBV4-3; d_call: NA; clone_size: many; j_call: TRBJ2-7; cdr3_nt: TGCGCCAGCAGCCAAGAGACTTATTACGAGCAGTACTTC; cdr3_aa: CASSQETYYEQYF
v_call: TRBV18; d_call: TRBD1; clone_size: many; j_call: TRBJ2-7; cdr3_nt: TGTGCCAGCTCACCGACAGGGTTCTCCTACGAGCAGTACTTC; cdr3_aa: CASSPTGFSYEQYF
v_call: TRBV20-1; d_call: TRBD2; clone_size: few; j_call: TRBJ2-3; cdr3_nt: TGCAGTGCTAGTGGGCTTGGACTAGCGGGGGGGCCGGGCACAGATACGCAGTATTTT; cdr3_aa: CSASGLGLAGGPGTDTQYF
v_call: TRBV7-2; d_call: NA; clone_size: many; j_call: TRBJ1-2; cdr3_nt: TGTGCCAGCAGCTTAGTGAATGACTATGGCTACACCTTC; cdr3_aa: CASSLVNDYGYTF
v_call: TRBV30; d_call: NA; clone_size: many; j_call: TRBJ2-7; cdr3_nt: TGTGCCTTCCGATATCACAGGGTCGCCTACGAGCAGTACTTC; cdr3_aa: CAFRYHRVAYEQYF
v_call: TRBV7-2; d_call: TRBD2; clone_size: NA; j_call: TRBJ2-2; cdr3_nt: TGTGCCAGCAGCTTAGCGATAGCGGGAGGGCACGGGGAGCTGTTTTTT; cdr3_aa: CASSLAIAGGHGELFF
v_call: TRBV5-1; d_call: NA; clone_size: many; j_call: TRBJ2-3; cdr3_nt: TGCGCCAGCAGCAAAAAACGCGGGCAAGATACGCAGTATTTT; cdr3_aa: CASSKKRGQDTQYF
v_call: TRBV7-9; d_call: NA; clone_size: many; j_call: TRBJ2-7; cdr3_nt: TGTGCCAGCAGCTTAAACCAGAAACCCTACGAGCAGTACTTC; cdr3_aa: CASSLNQKPYEQYF
v_call: TRBV6-6; d_call: NA; clone_size: many; j_call: TRBJ2-7; cdr3_nt: TGTGCCAGCAAAAAGGCCCCCTACGAGCAGTACTTC; cdr3_aa: CASKKAPYEQYF
v_call: TRBV25-1; d_call: TRBD1; clone_size: many; j_call: TRBJ2-1; cdr3_nt: TGTGCCAGCAGCTACAGGGGGCGAAGCTCCTACAATGAGCAGTTCTTC; cdr3_aa: CASSYRGRSSYNEQFF
v_call: TRBV2; d_call: NA; clone_size: many; j_call: TRBJ2-1; cdr3_nt: TGTGCCAGCAGGGATTCCAGCTCCTACAATGAGCAGTTCTTC; cdr3_aa: CASRDSSSYNEQFF
v_call: TRBV6-1; d_call: NA; clone_size: few; j_call: TRBJ1-6; cdr3_nt: TGTGCCATCCGAGACAGGACGAGCTCCTATAATTCACCCCTCCACTTT; cdr3_aa: CAIRDRTSSYNSPLHF
v_call: TRBV5-1; d_call: TRBD1; clone_size: many; j_call: TRBJ2-4; cdr3_nt: TGCGCCAGCAGCTTGGGGGACAGCCAAAACATTCAGTACTTC; cdr3_aa: CASSLGDSQNIQYF
v_call: TRBV19; d_call: NA; clone_size: many; j_call: TRBJ2-5; cdr3_nt: TGTGCCAGTAGTATCGGACACAACAAAGAGACCCAGTACTTC; cdr3_aa: CASSIGHNKETQYF
v_call: TRBV9; d_call: NA; clone_size: many; j_call: TRBJ2-7; cdr3_nt: TGTGCCAGCAGCGTAGGCCGGGGTCTCCCCTACGAGCAGTACTTC; cdr3_aa: CASSVGRGLPYEQYF
v_call: TRBV24-1; d_call: NA; clone_size: many; j_call: TRBJ2-1; cdr3_nt: TGTGCCACCAGTTCTCCCAGCTATTACAATGAGCAGTTCTTC; cdr3_aa: CATSSPSYYNEQFF